This T cell receptor (beta chain) comes out of a study of T cell responses to AZD1222 COVID-19 vaccine. Study-level results: Close to half of spike-specific TCRs reportedly recognize unmutated variant regions. Spike-wide vaccine-associated CD4 TCRs dominated at 160-218 and 743-854.

To note about this clone: Its antigen is unknown.

Trimming at V came to 4 bases and at J to 7 bases, leaving 2 bases not matched to a gene. Germline values: CDR1 MGHDK, CDR2 SYGVNS. This CDR3 comprises 14 residues. Libraries were prepared by immunoSEQ multiplex PCR; TCRdb keeps only in-frame clonotypes and omits some of them. This sample has 95,000 to 150,000 clones, with approximately 92% found just once. This chain links TRBV25-1 with TRBJ1-6, with 9 bases that match TRBD1. Here the sequenced sample was peripheral blood, taken 28 days after the second dose of the MenACWY control vaccine. The sequence was collected from an adult who received the MenACWY meningococcal vaccine as a control. CDR3 residues: CASSGGTGNSPLHF. In DNA form, the CDR3 reads TGTGCCAGCAGTGGGGGGACAGGGAATTCACCCCTCCACTTT.